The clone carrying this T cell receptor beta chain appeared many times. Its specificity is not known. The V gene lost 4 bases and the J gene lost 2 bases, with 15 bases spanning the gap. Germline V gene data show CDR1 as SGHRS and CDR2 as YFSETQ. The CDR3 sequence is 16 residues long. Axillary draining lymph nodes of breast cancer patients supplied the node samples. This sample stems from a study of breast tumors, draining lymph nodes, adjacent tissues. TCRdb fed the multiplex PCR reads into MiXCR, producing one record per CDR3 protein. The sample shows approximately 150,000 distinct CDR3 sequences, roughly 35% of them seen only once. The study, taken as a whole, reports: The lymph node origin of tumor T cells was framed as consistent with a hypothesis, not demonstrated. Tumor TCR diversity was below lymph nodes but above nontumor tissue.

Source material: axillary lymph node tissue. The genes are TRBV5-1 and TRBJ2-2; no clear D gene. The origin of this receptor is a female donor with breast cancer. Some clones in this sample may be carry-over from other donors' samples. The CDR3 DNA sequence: TGCGCCAGCAGCGCTGGCCCGGGTTTCAACACCGGGGAGCTGTTTTTT. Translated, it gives CASSAGPGFNTGELFF.